This T cell receptor (beta chain) was sequenced during a study of cytomegalovirus exposure and HLA in healthy donors. About the study: Among roughly 180 million T cells, an earlier analysis found roughly 100 million unique TCR beta sequences. Findings of the study overall: V- and J-gene trimming of TCR beta was linked (in a later analysis) to a missense DCLRE1C variant. In a later analysis, HLA-C alleles had the fewest associated TCRs, DRB1 alleles the most.

A word on this clone: What it binds is not known. The limits of the CDR3 on the DNA are not certain, so only TCRdb's listed CDR3 is given.

The germline CDR1 and CDR2 sequences are SGHDT and YYEEEE. The CDR3 extends over 15 residues, inclusive of both ends. PCR involved 60 Vbeta and 13 Jbeta primers. Assay: immunoSEQ multiplex PCR; the TCRdb copy retains only in-frame clones and omits some. The sample shows some 210,000 clones, about 80% of them seen only once. The rearrangement links TRBV5-6 to TRBJ1-4. The TCR was taken from a woman aged 45-65 years in good health and CMV-seropositive. The sequencing sample was made of PBMCs. CDR3 sequence reads: CASSTSSATNEKLFF.